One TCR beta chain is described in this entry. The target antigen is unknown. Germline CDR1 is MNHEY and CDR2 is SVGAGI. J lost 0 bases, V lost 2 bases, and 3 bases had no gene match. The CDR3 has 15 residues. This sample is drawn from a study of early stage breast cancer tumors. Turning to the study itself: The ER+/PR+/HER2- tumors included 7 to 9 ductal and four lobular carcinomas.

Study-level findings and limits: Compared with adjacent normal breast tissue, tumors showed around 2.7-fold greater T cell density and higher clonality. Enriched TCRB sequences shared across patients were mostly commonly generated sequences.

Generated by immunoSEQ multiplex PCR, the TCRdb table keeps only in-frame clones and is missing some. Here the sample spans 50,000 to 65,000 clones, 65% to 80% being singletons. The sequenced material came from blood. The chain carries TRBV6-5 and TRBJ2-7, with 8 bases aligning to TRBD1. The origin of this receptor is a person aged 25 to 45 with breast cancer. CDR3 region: CASSYTGGSSYEQYF. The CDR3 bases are TGTGCCAGCAGTTACACAGGGGGGAGCTCCTACGAGCAGTACTTC.